Sequencing of this T cell receptor (beta chain) was carried out in a study of Ad26.COV2.S vaccination and SARS-CoV-2 variants. Study-level points and caveats: Placebo recipients trailed vaccine recipients in spike-specific TCR breadth. People who got the vaccine or the placebo had similar non-spike TCR breadth.

V was clipped by 1 base and J by 6 bases, with 13 bases between them. This CDR3 has 14 residues. The V gene's germline CDR1 is LGHDT and CDR2 YNNKEL (reference sequence). Only in-frame clones appear in the TCRdb table, and some are missing; sequencing was by immunoSEQ multiplex PCR. The sample holds approximately 340,000 clones, approximately 90% seen once. This clone was seen a few times. Its antigen is undetermined. The chain recombines TRBV3-1 (or the pseudogene TRBV3-2) with TRBJ2-7; D remains ambiguous. Sequences were derived from peripheral blood, sampled after recovery from COVID-19. The sequence was obtained from a human donor who had recovered from COVID-19. The CDR3 DNA reads as TGTGCCAGCAGCCAAGGAGGACGGCCCTCCGAGCAGTACTTC. This codes for CASSQGGRPSEQYF.